Shown below are 21 T cell receptor beta chains from a single sample sequenced in a study of blood T cell repertoires in COVID-19. The assay was immunoSEQ multiplex PCR, and TCRdb's table has in-frame clones only and misses some. In the table there are a few hundred thousand clones, less than 85% of which are singletons. The sample comprised peripheral blood. Every receptor here comes from a woman aged 18-29 years with acute or convalescent COVID-19.

CDR3 bases: TGTGCCAGCAACCAACAGGGGTCCTATGGCTACACCTTC. It codes for CASNQQGSYGYTF. The rearrangement links TRBV5-5 to TRBJ1-2, with 7 bases lining up with TRBD1. The J segment lost 4 bases and the V segment lost 6 bases, leaving 6 bases of the junction unmatched. There are 13 residues in the CDR3. CDR1 is SGHKS, CDR2 YYEKEE, per germline (reference sequence).

The table lists this clone with a count of one. The gene calls are TRBV28 and TRBJ1-1; 8 bases align to TRBD1. Germline-derived CDR1 and CDR2 are MDHEN and SYDVKM. V was pared by 5 bases and J by 0 bases, with 8 bases of the junction left unmatched. The CDR3 is made up of 16 amino acids. CDR3 sequence (DNA): TGTGCCAGCAGTACGACAGGGGTTGTCATGAACACTGAAGCTTTCTTT. This codes for CASSTTGVVMNTEAFF.

The chain uses TRBV5-4 and TRBJ2-2; D perhaps matches TRBD2 (5 bases). The ends were cut back, 4 bases at V and 6 bases at J, with 19 bases in the middle. The CDR3 extends over 16 amino acids. Germline V lookup: CDR1 SGHNT, CDR2 YYREEE (reference sequence). The CDR3 bases are TGTGCCAGCAGCCCCCTGATGGGAGCGTTTGCCGGGGAGCTGTTTTTT. Its protein product is CASSPLMGAFAGELFF.

This chain connects TRBV30 to TRBJ2-7; 7 bases fit TRBD2. The CDR3 sequence is 16 residues long. V was clipped by 0 bases and J by 4 bases; unmatched bases: 12. Germline CDR1 is GTSNPN and CDR2 is SVGIG (reference sequence). CDR3 nucleotides: TGTGCCTGGAGTGTAGCGGGAAGCATTCCGAGGTACGAGCAGTACTTC. It specifies CAWSVAGSIPRYEQYF.

The genes are TRBV2 and TRBJ2-3, with D possibly matching TRBD2 (5 bases). V gave up 5 bases and J gave up 2 bases, with 11 bases separating them. Germline V gene lookup returns CDR1 SNHLY and CDR2 FYNNEI. CDR3 size: 14 residues. In DNA, the CDR3 is TGTGCCAGCAGTCCCGGACTGATCACAGATACGCAGTATTTT. Protein sequence: CASSPGLITDTQYF.

The rearrangement uses TRBV29-1 and TRBJ1-1; D gene uncertain. The CDR3 spans 14 residues. Germline CDR1 is SQVTM and CDR2 is ANQGSEA. Trimming pared 1 base from V and 1 base from J, leaving 10 bases between. The chain's CDR3 is CSVEGLGPNTEAFF. The CDR3 DNA follows: TGCAGCGTTGAAGGCCTGGGCCCGAACACTGAAGCTTTCTTT.

This rearrangement joins TRBV24-1 to TRBJ2-1, with TRBD2 identical over 9 bases. From germline, CDR1 is KGHDR and CDR2 SFDVKD. V was clipped by 5 bases and J by 3 bases; unmatched bases: 4. The CDR3 is made up of 15 amino acids. This chain's CDR3 is CATSGTAGGYNEQFF. Written as DNA, the CDR3 is TGTGCCACCAGTGGGACAGCGGGGGGCTACAATGAGCAGTTCTTC.

The rearrangement links TRBV7-6 to TRBJ1-5; no clear D. The length of the CDR3 is 19 residues. Germline assignment: CDR1 SGHVS and CDR2 FNYEAQ. The V gene lost 1 base and the J gene lost 0 bases, with 19 bases spanning the gap. CDR3 DNA: TGTGCCAGCAGCTTAGAAGCGCCTCCCCGCCGGTATAGCAATCAGCCCCAGCATTTT. This encodes CASSLEAPPRRYSNQPQHF. Supplemented by reference TRBV7-6 and TRBJ1-5, the full variable domain reads GAGVSQSPRYKVTKRGQDVALRCDPISGHVSLYWYRQALGQGPEFLTYFNYEAQQDKSGLPNDRFSAERPEGSISTLTIQRTEQRDSAMYRCASSLEAPPRRYSNQPQHFGDGTRLSIL.

This chain links TRBV5-1 with TRBJ1-2; the match to TRBD1 covers 8 bases. Germline loops: CDR1 SGHRS, CDR2 YFSETQ. V shed 2 bases and J 8 bases; nucleotides not matched to a gene: 11. The CDR3 is 15 amino acids. The chain's CDR3 is CASSFLMTGVEGYTF. CDR3 sequence (DNA): TGCGCCAGCAGCTTCCTAATGACAGGGGTAGAGGGCTACACCTTC.

V is TRBV4-3 and J is TRBJ1-2, with 9 bases aligning to TRBD1. The trim removed 4 bases at V and 6 bases at J, leaving 9 bases unmatched. Germline CDR1 and CDR2: LGHNA and YSLEER. CDR3 size: 15 residues. The CDR3 protein is CASSPLPTGGDGYTF. The CDR3 nucleotides are TGCGCCAGCAGCCCTCTCCCTACAGGGGGCGATGGCTACACCTTC.

CDR3 sequence: CASSSTGITGNTIYF. The CDR3 nucleotides are TGCGCCAGCAGCTCGACAGGGATCACTGGAAACACCATATATTTT. The chain carries TRBV5-1 and TRBJ1-3; 7 bases fit TRBD1. This CDR3 is built from 15 residues. Germline-derived CDR1 and CDR2 are SGHRS and YFSETQ. Unmatched junction bases numbered 5, after V lost 3 bases and J lost 2 bases.

This clone was detected a few times. The chain is built from TRBV9 and TRBJ1-1; D remains unclear. The CDR3 is 13 amino acids. CDR1 SGDLS and CDR2 YYNGEE come from the germline V gene. V was clipped by 4 bases and J by 1 base, with 8 bases between them. For the CDR3, the DNA is TGTGCCAGCAGCTCCCACTGGAACACTGAAGCTTTCTTT. This codes for CASSSHWNTEAFF. Full variable domain (rest looked up from reference TRBV9 and TRBJ1-1): DSGVTQTPKHLITATGQRVTLRCSPRSGDLSVYWYQQSLDQGLQFLIQYYNGEERAKGNILERFSAQQFPDLHSELNLSSLELGDSALYFCASSSHWNTEAFFGQGTRLTVV.

The chain employs TRBV6-2 or TRBV6-3 and TRBJ2-1; 12 bases are a match to TRBD2. The trim removed 2 bases at V and 9 bases at J, leaving 11 bases unmatched. Per germline, CDR1 MNHEY and CDR2 SVGEGT. The CDR3 is made up of 17 amino acids. The CDR3 spells CASSYLATSGSKGEQFF. The DNA of the CDR3 is TGTGCCAGCAGTTACCTAGCGACTAGCGGGAGTAAGGGTGAGCAGTTCTTC.

The V and J genes are TRBV30 and TRBJ1-6, with TRBD1 matching over 10 bases. Germline CDR1 and CDR2: GTSNPN and SVGIG (reference sequence). The CDR3 is 13 amino acids. V was pared by 5 bases and J by 9 bases, with 4 bases of the junction left unmatched. The CDR3 sequence: CAWVGQGSSPLHF. The CDR3 DNA reads as TGTGCCTGGGTGGGACAGGGGTCTTCACCCCTCCACTTT.

The J gene is TRBJ2-7, the V gene TRBV6-5; D gene uncertain. CDR1 is MNHEY, CDR2 SVGAGI, per germline. V was shortened by 2 bases and J by 9 bases, with 8 bases between the two germline ends. CDR3 size: 11 residues. The CDR3 is CASSYPPVQYF. CDR3 in DNA: TGTGCCAGCAGTTACCCCCCAGTGCAGTACTTC.

This chain joins TRBV10-2 and TRBJ1-2; tentatively, D is TRBD1 (5 bases). CDR1 is WSHSY, CDR2 SAAADI, per germline. Trimming removed 0 bases at V and 5 bases at J, with 13 bases between. CDR3 length: 15 amino acids. CDR3 sequence reads: CASSESTGAWYGYTF. CDR3 coding DNA: TGCGCCAGCAGTGAGTCTACAGGAGCTTGGTATGGCTACACCTTC.

This rearrangement joins TRBV6-5 to TRBJ2-1; D might be TRBD1 (7 bases). Deletions cut 11 bases from V and 8 bases from J, with 13 bases between. Germline CDR1 MNHEY, CDR2 SVGAGI. The length of the CDR3 is 11 residues. As DNA, the CDR3 is TGTGCCGGAGGGGGCATGTATGAGCAGTTCTTC. Protein product: CAGGGMYEQFF.

The DNA of the CDR3 is TGTGCCAGCAGCTTGGGGGCTAGCGGGAGAGAGACCCAGTACTTC. Amino acids: CASSLGASGRETQYF. The chain joins TRBV5-4 to TRBJ2-5; 10 positions match TRBD2. V was pared by 0 bases and J by 4 bases, with 3 bases of the junction left unmatched. Looked up from germline, CDR1 is SGHNT and CDR2 is YYREEE (reference sequence). The CDR3 extends over 15 amino acids.

This clone appeared a single time. The chain carries TRBV5-1 and TRBJ2-7, with a tentative D call TRBD2 (5 bases). The length of the CDR3 is 13 residues. Germline CDR1 reads SGHRS; CDR2 reads YFSETQ. V lost 0 bases and J 4 bases, leaving 8 bases between the germline ends. The CDR3 spells CASSLARGYEQYF. CDR3 DNA sequence: TGCGCCAGCAGCTTGGCCCGCGGGTACGAGCAGTACTTC.

A single count supports this clone. The V call is TRBV10-3, the J call TRBJ2-7; 7 bases fit TRBD1. The germline V gene has CDR1 ENHRY and CDR2 SYGVKD. CDR3 size: 13 residues. J was trimmed by 5 bases and V by 2 bases; bases with no gene match: 3. The DNA for the CDR3 is TGTGCCATCAGTGAGACAGGGGACCACGAGCAGTACTTC. It codes for CAISETGDHEQYF.

The gene calls are TRBV27 and TRBJ1-6; D ambiguous. The germline V and J ends were trimmed by 3 bases and 10 bases, with 19 bases remaining between them. The CDR3 covers 16 residues. The V gene's germline CDR1 is MNHEY and CDR2 SMNVEV (reference sequence). The CDR3 region has the DNA TGTGCCAGCAGTTTTATGCAGGCCAGACGTGGCTCACCCCTCCACTTT. As protein: CASSFMQARRGSPLHF.